The 5 T cell receptor beta chains listed next were all sequenced from one sample in a study of graft-versus-host responses after intestinal transplantation. Measured with immunoSEQ multiplex PCR; TCRdb has only the in-frame clones, and not every one. The sample lists approximately 130,000 clones; around 90% were seen once. These receptors' antigens are unknown. This specimen consisted of unstimulated CD4+ T cells sorted from spleen or lymph node cells, obtained before intestinal transplant. Every receptor here comes from a human donor who received an intestinal transplant.

The gene calls are TRBV21-1 and TRBJ2-6; the DNA was not used to check the table's D call, TRBD1. TRBV21-1 is a pseudogene segment. The CDR3 is made up of 16 amino acids. CDR3 coding DNA: TGTGCCAGCAGAGGACAGGGGATCTGTGGGGCCAACGTCCTGACTTTC. It translates to CASRGQGICGANVLTF.

The gene calls are TRBV19 and TRBJ1-2; D unresolved. Germline V CDR1 and CDR2: LNHDA, SQIVND (reference sequence). With 4 bases removed from V and 0 bases from J, the gap between germline ends came to 9 bases. The CDR3 totals 14 residues. The CDR3 sequence: CASSKLTPNYGYTF. In DNA form, the CDR3 reads TGTGCCAGTAGTAAGCTTACACCTAACTATGGCTACACCTTC.

The CDR3 loop is CASTEEGYSNQPQHF. The DNA for the CDR3 is TGTGCCAGCACCGAGGAGGGATATAGCAATCAGCCCCAGCATTTT. The V call is TRBV6-1, the J call TRBJ1-5, with D unresolved. CDR3 length: 15 residues. Per germline, CDR1 MNHNS and CDR2 SASEGT. Trimming shortened V by 7 bases and J by 0 bases, and 13 bases separated the two germline ends.

This chain links TRBV27 with TRBJ1-2; TRBD1 is a possible D gene (5 bases). The V gene's germline CDR1 is MNHEY and CDR2 SMNVEV (reference sequence). This CDR3 spans 17 amino acids. Trimming removed 1 base from V and 2 bases from J, with 17 bases in between. The CDR3 nucleotides are TGTGCCAGCAGTTTATGGGCCGGGGGTGCCCGAAACTATGGCTACACCTTC. Its protein is CASSLWAGGARNYGYTF.

About this clone: The sample has other DNA sequences that encode this CDR3 too. The chain carries TRBV9 and TRBJ1-2; D possibly corresponds to TRBD1 (6 bases). Germline V gene data show CDR1 as SGDLS and CDR2 as YYNGEE. The CDR3 sequence is 14 residues long. V was clipped by 0 bases and J by 10 bases, with 16 bases between them. Written as DNA, the CDR3 is TGTGCCAGCAGCGTAGGGGGGCCCGGGGGCATCTACACCTTC. It is translated as CASSVGGPGGIYTF. Full variable domain (remainder filled in from reference TRBV9 and TRBJ1-2): DSGVTQTPKHLITATGQRVTLRCSPRSGDLSVYWYQQSLDQGLQFLIQYYNGEERAKGNILERFSAQQFPDLHSELNLSSLELGDSALYFCASSVGGPGGIYTFGSGTRLTVV.